This T cell receptor (beta chain) was observed in a study of low-dose radiotherapy and immunotherapy resistance in tumors (dated by TCRdb to between 2021 and 2022). About the investigation overall: Cohort 1 received 0.5 Gy per fraction every 2 weeks, with a prescribed total PTV dose of 6.5 Gy. In Cohort 2, 1 Gy per fraction was delivered every two weeks, for a total of 13 Gy over 26 weeks. Patients were given nivolumab as a 240 mg flat dose every two weeks and ipilimumab at 1 mg/kg every six weeks, with both drugs delivered intravenously. Cyclophosphamide 200 mg/m2 was administered intravenously every two weeks, one day before each radiation and immunotherapy administration. Patients took aspirin 300 mg orally once daily for four cycles, starting on cycle 1 day 1. The trial did not randomize participants into treatment groups. Eight patients were included in the translational analysis, namely three from the first dose cohort plus the first five from the second dose cohort.

Via the germline V gene (reference sequence), CDR1 is DFQATT and CDR2 SNEGSKA. V lost 0 bases and J lost 7 bases; the stretch between them is 15 bases long. The CDR3 numbers 15 residues from cysteine through phenylalanine. CDR3 DNA is the only sequence kept; it has 45 bases, read in frame from the first base. Ten or more counts support this clonotype. Its antigen is unknown. Base qualities are not recorded, but no much larger clone differs from it by a single base. These reads were obtained on an Illumina HiSeq 2500. Superscript III and a set of TRAV- and TRBV-specific primers were used to synthesize first-strand cDNA, so that both TCRalpha and TCRbeta chains were covered. A roughly 21-cycle PCR with Phusion amplified the TCRs, pairing a constant-region primer with the adapter that was attached to the V primers. The isolated mRNA was amplified using the MessageAmp II aRNA Amplification Kit, with in vitro transcription performed for about 15 hours at 37 degrees C. The Dynabeads mRNA DIRECT Purification Kit was used to isolate mRNA for TCR sequencing. Indexed Illumina adapters were added in a second Phusion PCR of 25 cycles, after which AMPure XP beads were used to purify the products. The published analysis was carried out like this. Using custom Perl scripts, TCR sequences encoding the same protein were pooled, out-of-frame sequences were removed, and the abundance of each clonotype was computed. TCR sequences supported by only a single read were excluded from analysis. Among the metrics used to describe the repertoires were Shannon entropy, Gini index, clonality, richness, and the frequency of TCRs shared between repertoires. Using fastp trimming at Q25 and MiXCR clonotype assembly, TCRdb reanalyzed the public sequencing data and kept in-frame beta chains. Rows are combined by CDR3 protein, so each entry shows the most common genes and DNA. TCRdb's processing, not the authors' own work, is the source of the V and J calls. The sample profile shows 60,000 to 90,000 distinct CDR3 sequences; about a third of them were found once. The leading ten clones occupy 11% of the sample.

This specimen's time point label, per the study, means: before trial treatment. The donors came from RACIN, which was a single-arm phase I dose-escalation trial that paired nivolumab and ipilimumab with aspirin, low-dose cyclophosphamide and low-dose radiotherapy. Patients were eligible if they had advanced solid tumors that were TIL-negative. The sequence derives from a female donor with ovarian cancer. This specimen was PBMCs, taken before treatment. The chain links TRBV20-1 with TRBJ2-2, with the D gene call left open. At the DNA level, the sequence is TGCAGTGCTAGAGATAGCCGACCTTTGGGCGGGGAGCTGTTTTTT. Translated, this is CSARDSRPLGGELFF.